The 15 T cell receptor beta chains given below trace back to one sample, sequenced in a study of blood T cell repertoires in COVID-19 (dated by TCRdb to the early 2020s). Library preparation employed the immunoSEQ multiplex PCR assay. The source is immuneACCESS, and TCRdb retained only in-frame sequences with V and J called. Part of the clones is not carried over; for the studies checked, unresolved V genes explain less than half of this, and the remainder is unexplained. The sample table contains 150,000 to 180,000 clones; only one count was recorded for just under 85% of them. Less than 30% of the sample comes from the top ten. Material for sequencing was peripheral blood. The source of these receptors is a woman aged 55-70 years with acute or convalescent COVID-19.

This chain links TRBV30 with TRBJ2-5; the D is unclear. The CDR3 consists of 12 residues. The germline gives CDR1 GTSNPN, CDR2 SVGIG (reference sequence). With 2 bases removed from V and 1 base from J, the gap between germline ends came to 5 bases. The CDR3 is CAWSIIQETQYF. DNA of the CDR3: TGTGCCTGGAGTATTATCCAAGAGACCCAGTACTTC.

The gene calls are TRBV15 and TRBJ1-5; 8 bases are shared with TRBD1. J was trimmed by 5 bases and V by 3 bases; bases with no gene match: 6. The CDR3 has 15 amino acids. Germline V gene lookup returns CDR1 LNHNV and CDR2 YYDKDF (reference sequence). The CDR3 loop reads CATSSDRGKYQPQHF. CDR3 DNA: TGTGCCACCAGCAGCGACAGGGGAAAATATCAGCCCCAGCATTTT.

The chain carries TRBV30 and TRBJ1-2; 10 bases map to TRBD1. V lost 0 bases, J lost 2 bases, and 6 bases stayed unmatched. The germline gives CDR1 GTSNPN, CDR2 SVGIG (reference sequence). This CDR3 is 16 amino acids long. CDR3 DNA: TGTGCCTGGAGTGTATGGGGACAGGGGCGGAACTATGGCTACACCTTC. It is translated as CAWSVWGQGRNYGYTF.

The CDR3 here is CASRVGHSPLHF. The DNA for the CDR3 is TGTGCCAGTCGGGTAGGTCATTCACCCCTCCACTTT. The J gene is TRBJ1-6, the V gene TRBV27; no clear D gene. The CDR3 has 12 residues. V lost 9 bases to trimming and J lost 8 bases, with 11 bases between them. Germline CDR1 reads MNHEY; CDR2 reads SMNVEV (reference sequence).

The CDR3 sequence: CASSLLRGTEAFF. The CDR3 region has the DNA TGTGCCAGCAGCTTGTTACGGGGCACTGAAGCTTTCTTT. The chain uses TRBV5-6 and TRBJ1-1; D not certain. Germline V CDR1 and CDR2: SGHDT, YYEEEE. The V end lost 1 base, the J end lost 4 bases, and 8 bases lay between the germline ends. The CDR3 totals 13 residues. The full variable domain, in which reference TRBV5-6 and TRBJ1-1 provide the parts outside the CDR3, is DAGVTQSPTHLIKTRGQQVTLRCSPKSGHDTVSWYQQALGQGPQFIFQYYEEEERQRGNFPDRFSGHQFPNYSSELNVNALLLGDSALYLCASSLLRGTEAFFGQGTRLTVV.

This chain's CDR3 is CASSSDIGNTIYF. The DNA for the CDR3 is TGTGCCAGCAGCAGTGACATTGGAAACACCATATATTTT. This sequence joins TRBV5-4 and TRBJ1-3; no clear D. Per germline, CDR1 SGHNT and CDR2 YYREEE (reference sequence). V was clipped by 4 bases and J by 3 bases, with 8 bases between them. This CDR3 has 13 amino acids.

This clone was seen more than once but under ten times. This sequence joins TRBV9 and TRBJ2-2; D uncertain. This CDR3 is 14 amino acids long. V dropped 4 bases and J dropped 5 bases, with 12 bases sitting between them. Germline CDR1 SGDLS, CDR2 YYNGEE. The CDR3 coding sequence is TGTGCCAGCAGCCAGCGTGATTATACCGGGGAGCTGTTTTTT. It translates to CASSQRDYTGELFF.

This chain uses TRBV2 with TRBJ2-1; D is possibly TRBD1 (5 bases). The V end lost 8 bases, the J end lost 3 bases, and 14 bases lay between the germline ends. CDR1 and CDR2 from the germline V gene are SNHLY and FYNNEI. The CDR3 has 14 residues. Written as DNA, the CDR3 is TGTGCCAGCTCGGTGGCCAGGGACTACAATGAGCAGTTCTTC. Its protein product is CASSVARDYNEQFF.

This sequence joins TRBV2 and TRBJ2-3, with 10 bases lining up with TRBD2. This CDR3 is 16 amino acids long. Germline V gene data show CDR1 as SNHLY and CDR2 as FYNNEI. With V trimmed by 2 bases and J by 4 bases, 6 bases remained unmatched. CDR3 sequence reads: CASSELAGGQADTQYF. DNA of the CDR3: TGTGCCAGCAGTGAATTAGCGGGGGGCCAAGCAGATACGCAGTATTTT.

The chain carries TRBV11-3 and TRBJ2-7, with D perhaps TRBD1 (5 bases). Per the germline V gene, CDR1 is SGHNT and CDR2 is YENEEA. V lost 1 base to trimming and J lost 3 bases, with 13 bases between them. There are 15 residues in the CDR3. This CDR3 reads CASSLGEGRDYEQYF. CDR3 coding DNA: TGTGCCAGCAGCTTAGGGGAAGGCAGGGACTACGAGCAGTACTTC.

Written as DNA, the CDR3 is TGTGCCAGCAGTAAGAGACAGAGGAACACTGAAGCTTTCTTT. Amino acids: CASSKRQRNTEAFF. V and J are TRBV6-5 and TRBJ1-1; perhaps TRBD1 as D (5 bases). The V end lost 5 bases, the J end lost 1 base, and 11 bases lay between the germline ends. The CDR3 length is 14 residues. Germline lookup yields CDR1 MNHEY and CDR2 SVGAGI.

V gene TRBV2 combines with J gene TRBJ2-1, with 13 bases identical to TRBD2. CDR1 is SNHLY and CDR2 is FYNNEI in the germline V gene. Trimming cost V 5 bases and J 8 bases; bases outside gene matches: 6. The CDR3 runs to 15 residues. The CDR3 DNA reads TGTGCCAGCAGTCCTGGACTAGCGGGGGTGGATGAGCAGTTCTTC. Translation: CASSPGLAGVDEQFF. Complete variable domain (other parts from reference TRBV2 and TRBJ2-1): EPEVTQTPSHQVTQMGQEVILRCVPISNHLYFYWYRQILGQKVEFLVSFYNNEISEKSEIFDDQFSVERPDGSNFTLKIRSTKLEDSAMYFCASSPGLAGVDEQFFGPGTRLTVL.

V is TRBV5-8 and J is TRBJ2-5; 14 bases map to TRBD2. The CDR3 is 17 residues long. The V gene end was trimmed by 4 bases and the J gene end by 5 bases; junction bases not matched to a gene: 10. Germline V lookup: CDR1 SGHTS, CDR2 YDEGEE. The CDR3 sequence: CASSLLGLAGGLETQYF. The CDR3 DNA follows: TGTGCCAGCAGCCTCCTAGGACTAGCGGGGGGTTTGGAGACCCAGTACTTC.

In this sample, this clone turned up once. The chain is built from TRBV21-1 and TRBJ1-5; TRBD1 is taken as the D call from the table, unchecked against the DNA. TRBV21-1 constitutes a pseudogene. The CDR3 loop spans 14 amino acids. The CDR3: CASSKETGKQPQHF. CDR3 nucleotides: TGTGCCAGCAGCAAAGAAACAGGGAAGCAGCCCCAGCATTTT.

This clone was observed a handful of times. This sequence joins TRBV4-1 and TRBJ2-1; possible D gene TRBD2, 5 bases. Germline CDR1 MGHRA, CDR2 YSYEKL. This CDR3 region has 12 residues. Deletions cut 1 base from V and 12 bases from J, with 10 bases between. The DNA of the CDR3 is TGCGCCAGCAGCCAAGCAAGGGCGGGGCAGTTCTTC. Amino acid sequence: CASSQARAGQFF.